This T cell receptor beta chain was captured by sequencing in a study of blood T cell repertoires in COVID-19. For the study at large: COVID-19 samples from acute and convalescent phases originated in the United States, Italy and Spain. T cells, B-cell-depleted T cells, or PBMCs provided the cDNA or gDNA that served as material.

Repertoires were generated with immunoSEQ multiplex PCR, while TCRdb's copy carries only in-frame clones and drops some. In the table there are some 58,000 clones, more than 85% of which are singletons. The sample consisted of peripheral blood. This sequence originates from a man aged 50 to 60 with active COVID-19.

The CDR3 region is CASSPGMGATGANVLTF. The CDR3 DNA reads TGTGCCAGCAGCCCAGGCATGGGTGCGACTGGGGCCAACGTCCTGACTTTC. The chain employs TRBV4-2 and TRBJ2-6; no definite D call. CDR1 is LGHNA and CDR2 is YNFKEQ in the germline V gene. CDR3 size: 17 residues. Trimming took off 4 bases at V and 2 bases at J, with 15 bases between the two ends.